This entry lists 27 T cell receptor beta chains sequenced from one sample in a study of beta chain features in type 1 diabetes (dated 2018 in TCRdb). Library preparation employed the immunoSEQ multiplex PCR assay. All of the isolated RNA was reverse transcribed with the High Capacity cDNA Reverse Transcription Kit, so expressed TCRB transcripts were sequenced. Sourced from immuneACCESS, this table was stored by TCRdb with only in-frame sequences that have V and J called. A share of the clones is absent; for the studies checked, an unresolved V gene accounts for under half, and the remainder has no known explanation. The sample includes 390,000 or so clones, with around 14% observed a single time. The ten largest clones add up to less than 0.04% of the sample. Sequenced: naive CD4+ T cells from blood. In the paper's terms, the cell subset or site label means: true naive CD4+ T cells. These receptors originate from a man aged 30 to 45 in good health.

The V and J genes are TRBV9 and TRBJ1-2; 8 bases are shared with TRBD1. Germline lookup yields CDR1 SGDLS and CDR2 YYNGEE. V lost 3 bases to trimming and J lost 9 bases; unmatched junction nucleotides: 10. The CDR3 length is 14 residues. Written as DNA, the CDR3 is TGTGCCAGCAGCGGTCCCGGGACAGGTGTTAGCTACACCTTC. Its protein product is CASSGPGTGVSYTF.

This clone was counted a few times. This chain uses TRBV7-2 with TRBJ2-7, with D possibly matching TRBD1 (5 bases). V was cut by 2 bases and J by 3 bases, with 11 bases left in between. The CDR3 contains 14 residues. CDR1 and CDR2 (germline): SGHTA, FQGNSA. The CDR3 reads CASSLRQGSYEQYV. In nucleotides, the CDR3 is TGTGCCAGCAGCTTAAGGCAGGGAAGCTACGAGCAGTACGTC.

This rearrangement joins TRBV29-1 to TRBJ1-3, with D possibly being TRBD1 (5 bases). Germline V CDR1 and CDR2: SQVTM, ANQGSEA. This CDR3 is 13 amino acids long. V was clipped by 5 bases and J by 0 bases, with 8 bases between them. The CDR3 nucleotides are TGCAGCGTTAGGAGGGGCTCTGGAAACACCATATATTTT. It codes for CSVRRGSGNTIYF.

The chain couples TRBV18 to TRBJ2-7; 8 bases are shared with TRBD1. Trimming cost V 5 bases and J 7 bases; bases outside gene matches: 7. The CDR3 is made up of 13 amino acids. The germline V gene has CDR1 KGHSH and CDR2 LQKENI. CDR3 nucleotides: TGTGCCAGCTCAGGTGGACAGGGAGAAGAGCAGTACTTC. Translating gives CASSGGQGEEQYF.

The chain is built from TRBV2 and TRBJ2-1; D gene ambiguous. V lost 6 bases and J lost 9, with 21 bases in between. The CDR3 consists of 15 residues. Germline CDR1 and CDR2: SNHLY and FYNNEI. CDR3 nucleotide sequence: TGTGCCAGCAGCCCCACCTCCCTAGTTGTCGGTGAGCAGTTCTTC. Encoded protein: CASSPTSLVVGEQFF.

J is TRBJ1-5 and V is TRBV19; D not resolved. CDR1 and CDR2 from the germline V gene are LNHDA and SQIVND (reference sequence). The CDR3 spans 14 residues. The V and J ends lost 2 bases and 9 bases respectively, with 14 bases between them. The CDR3 sequence: CASSITGRSRPQHF. The CDR3 nucleotides are TGTGCCAGTAGTATAACCGGCCGAAGCCGGCCCCAGCATTTT.

The chain links TRBV15 to TRBJ2-5; D unresolved. This CDR3 is 14 amino acids long. The germline V gene has CDR1 LNHNV and CDR2 YYDKDF (reference sequence). Trimming pared 4 bases from V and 0 bases from J, leaving 9 bases between. This CDR3 is CATSIRVHQETQYF. In DNA form, the CDR3 reads TGTGCCACCAGCATCCGTGTCCACCAAGAGACCCAGTACTTC.

The J gene is TRBJ1-5, the V gene TRBV4-3; TRBD1 might be the D (5 bases). Germline V gene lookup returns CDR1 LGHNA and CDR2 YSLEER. The CDR3 totals 16 residues. V shed 0 bases and J shed 6 bases, with 15 bases lying between them. The chain's CDR3 is CASSQDLDQGTQPQHF. Here the CDR3 DNA reads TGCGCCAGCAGCCAAGATCTTGACCAGGGAACTCAGCCCCAGCATTTT.

The J gene is TRBJ1-1, the V gene TRBV5-4; 7 bases are a match to TRBD1. CDR1 SGHNT and CDR2 YYREEE come from the germline V gene (reference sequence). The CDR3 is 14 amino acids. The junction had 4 bases not matched to a gene; V was cut back by 4 bases and J by 1 base. The CDR3 protein is CASSPKGANTEAFF. DNA for the CDR3: TGTGCCAGCAGCCCCAAGGGGGCGAACACTGAAGCTTTCTTT.

This chain uses TRBV7-9 with TRBJ2-3; D ambiguous. Trimming removed 5 bases at V and 6 bases at J, with 9 bases between. The CDR3 loop spans 12 amino acids. Per germline, CDR1 SEHNR and CDR2 FQNEAQ (reference sequence). In DNA form, the CDR3 reads TGTGCCAGCAGCCTCTCTATGGATACGCAGTATTTT. Protein product: CASSLSMDTQYF.

V is TRBV18 and J is TRBJ1-2; D is perhaps TRBD1 (6 bases). CDR1 is KGHSH, CDR2 LQKENI, per germline. Trimming took off 0 bases at V and 2 bases at J, with 13 bases between the two ends. CDR3 length: 16 residues. This CDR3 reads CASSPPKDRRNYGYTF. The CDR3 nucleotides are TGTGCCAGCTCACCACCAAAAGACAGGCGAAACTATGGCTACACCTTC.

As for this clone: Other DNA sequences of this sample code for an identical CDR3. The chain employs TRBV20-1 and TRBJ1-2; the D gene is possibly TRBD1 (5 bases). The V end lost 3 bases, the J end lost 6 bases, and 8 bases lay between the germline ends. The CDR3 has 11 amino acids. From germline, CDR1 is DFQATT and CDR2 SNEGSKA (reference sequence). This CDR3 is CSARGLHGYTF. The CDR3, as DNA: TGCAGTGCTAGGGGGCTGCATGGCTACACCTTC.

J is TRBJ2-3 and V is TRBV15; no definite D call. The CDR3 sequence is 13 residues long. Germline-derived CDR1 and CDR2 are LNHNV and YYDKDF (reference sequence). Trimming removed 0 bases at V and 5 bases at J, with 6 bases between. The CDR3 region has the DNA TGTGCCACCAGCAGAGATCTGGGAGATACGCAGTATTTT. Protein: CATSRDLGDTQYF.

This clone was observed a few times. The rearrangement uses TRBV4-3 and TRBJ2-2, with D perhaps TRBD2 (5 bases). The CDR3 loop spans 18 amino acids. CDR1 and CDR2 (germline): LGHNA, YSLEER. V lost 3 bases, J lost 2 bases, and 19 bases lay in between. CDR3 nucleotide sequence: TGCGCCAGCAGCCAGGGCTCGTTCGGAGGAATAAACACCGGGGAGCTGTTTTTT. It specifies CASSQGSFGGINTGELFF.

The chain couples TRBV27 to TRBJ2-1; weak D call: TRBD2 (7 bases). The CDR3 has 16 residues. Germline CDR1 is MNHEY and CDR2 is SMNVEV (reference sequence). The V gene lost 7 bases and the J gene lost 6 bases, with 22 bases spanning the gap. CDR3 sequence: CASKHRGGLGSNEQFF. The CDR3, as DNA: TGTGCCAGCAAGCACCGCGGGGGCTTGGGTTCCAATGAGCAGTTCTTC.

The chain is built from TRBV5-1 and TRBJ2-5; 8 bases are shared with TRBD1. CDR3 size: 15 residues. V was clipped by 2 bases and J by 2 bases; unmatched bases: 5. Germline assignment: CDR1 SGHRS and CDR2 YFSETQ. DNA for the CDR3: TGCGCCAGCAGCTTCCCAGGACAGGGTCAAGAGACCCAGTACTTC. Translation gives CASSFPGQGQETQYF.

The CDR3 loop is CASRLAGVPANTGELFF. The DNA of the CDR3 is TGTGCCAGTCGACTAGCGGGAGTCCCCGCGAACACCGGGGAGCTGTTTTTT. The chain couples TRBV19 to TRBJ2-2, with 12 nucleotides matching TRBD2. Germline assignment: CDR1 LNHDA and CDR2 SQIVND (reference sequence). This CDR3 has 17 residues. The ends lost 8 bases at V and 0 bases at J; junction bases unmatched: 7.

The CDR3 sequence is CASSAGGRNTEAFF. In DNA, the CDR3 is TGTGCCAGCAGCGCAGGGGGAAGGAACACTGAAGCTTTCTTT. The chain combines TRBV2 with TRBJ1-1; 7 bases fit TRBD1. Germline V gene lookup returns CDR1 SNHLY and CDR2 FYNNEI. J gave up 1 base and V 6 bases, and 5 bases lay outside the gene matches. CDR3 length equals 14 residues. Supplemented by reference TRBV2 and TRBJ1-1, the full variable domain reads EPEVTQTPSHQVTQMGQEVILRCVPISNHLYFYWYRQILGQKVEFLVSFYNNEISEKSEIFDDQFSVERPDGSNFTLKIRSTKLEDSAMYFCASSAGGRNTEAFFGQGTRLTVV.

This clone has more than one count but fewer than ten. For the CDR3, the DNA is TGTGCCAGCAGGGGCACATGGAACACTGAAGCTTTCTTT. This gives the protein CASRGTWNTEAFF. The chain recombines TRBV2 with TRBJ1-1, with D uncertain. This CDR3 is built from 13 residues. Germline V gene data show CDR1 as SNHLY and CDR2 as FYNNEI. V dropped 6 bases and J dropped 1 base, with 9 bases sitting between them.

This clone has more than one count but fewer than ten. The chain links TRBV25-1 to TRBJ2-1; 7 bases align to TRBD1. V shed 5 bases and J 7 bases; nucleotides not matched to a gene: 8. Germline CDR1 reads MGHDK; CDR2 reads SYGVNS. CDR3 size: 14 residues. CDR3 DNA: TGTGCCAGCAGTCCGGCAGGGGGAATTAATGAGCAGTTCTTC. Protein product: CASSPAGGINEQFF.

This chain links TRBV6-5 with TRBJ2-7; D is tentatively TRBD1 or TRBD2 (5 bases each). Trimming cost V 5 bases and J 6 bases, with 8 bases left between them. Germline CDR1 and CDR2: MNHEY and SVGAGI. CDR3 length: 11 residues. CDR3 sequence reads: CASSQGREQYV. CDR3 DNA sequence: TGTGCCAGCAGTCAGGGACGCGAGCAGTACGTC.

The gene calls are TRBV2 and TRBJ2-3, with D uncertain. In germline, CDR1 is SNHLY, CDR2 FYNNEI. Trimming took off 7 bases at V and 5 bases at J, with 10 bases between the two ends. The CDR3 sequence is 12 residues long. The CDR3 sequence: CASKSGLDTQYF. The CDR3 coding sequence is TGTGCCAGCAAATCCGGCTTAGATACGCAGTATTTT.

This clone has only a few counts. CDR3 sequence: CALRGRYNEQFF. CDR3 nucleotide sequence: TGTGCCCTGAGGGGGCGATACAATGAGCAGTTCTTC. V gene TRBV9 combines with J gene TRBJ2-1; 7 bases are shared with TRBD1. After removal of 10 bases from V and 4 bases from J, the junction contained 5 bases not matched to a gene. Looked up from germline, CDR1 is SGDLS and CDR2 is YYNGEE. The CDR3 spans 12 residues.

This clone was seen a few times. V gene TRBV10-3 combines with J gene TRBJ2-7; 15 bases are shared with TRBD2. Germline CDR1 is ENHRY and CDR2 is SYGVKD. The CDR3 consists of 13 residues. J lost 9 bases, V lost 5 bases, and 2 bases had no gene match. CDR3 in DNA: TGTGCCATCAGTCGGACTAGCGGGAGGGCGCAGTACGTC. As protein: CAISRTSGRAQYV.

This clone was seen more than once but under ten times. J is TRBJ1-1 and V is TRBV5-4, with 8 bases matching TRBD1. The CDR3 contains 15 residues. The junction had 7 bases not matched to a gene; V was cut back by 6 bases and J by 0 bases. The germline V gene has CDR1 SGHNT and CDR2 YYREEE (reference sequence). CDR3 sequence reads: CASTLQGALNTEAFF. Written as DNA, the CDR3 is TGTGCCAGCACCCTCCAGGGGGCTCTGAACACTGAAGCTTTCTTT.

This chain's CDR3 is CASSLTAALNTEAFF. The CDR3, as DNA: TGTGCCAGCAGCTTAACTGCGGCCCTGAACACTGAAGCTTTCTTT. The rearrangement uses TRBV7-2 and TRBJ1-1, with no clear D. The V end lost 2 bases, the J end lost 0 bases, and 10 bases lay between the germline ends. The CDR3 consists of 15 residues. Germline CDR1 reads SGHTA; CDR2 reads FQGNSA.

The V and J genes are TRBV9 and TRBJ2-7; D not resolved. This CDR3 is 14 amino acids long. Germline loops: CDR1 SGDLS, CDR2 YYNGEE. With 0 bases removed from V and 4 bases from J, the gap between germline ends came to 11 bases. The CDR3 spells CASSVAVTPYEQYF. The CDR3, as DNA: TGTGCCAGCAGCGTAGCTGTCACCCCGTACGAGCAGTACTTC.